This entry lists 20 T cell receptor beta chains sequenced from one sample in a study of sequential checkpoint blockade in melanoma. Noted treatment: randomized to nivolumab then ipilimumab (arm A) or the reverse (arm B). Some clones are missing from TCRdb's copy, which holds only in-frame ones; the method was immunoSEQ multiplex PCR. This sample has more than 10,000 clones, with about 30% found just once. The source material was tumor tissue (inferred from file names), sampled from a patient given nivolumab and ipilimumab in sequence. The receptors stem from a human donor with melanoma.

The V gene is TRBV29-1, the J gene TRBJ2-1; 8 bases are shared with TRBD2. Germline assignment: CDR1 SQVTM and CDR2 ANQGSEA. This CDR3 comprises 14 residues. The V gene end was trimmed by 3 bases and the J gene end by 9 bases; junction bases not matched to a gene: 10. This CDR3 is CSVDVTSVMGEQFF. The DNA for the CDR3 is TGCAGCGTTGACGTGACTAGCGTTATGGGTGAGCAGTTCTTC.

The V gene is TRBV5-1, the J gene TRBJ2-2, with D unclear. The germline gives CDR1 SGHRS, CDR2 YFSETQ. Trimming took 0 bases from V and 3 from J, leaving 9 bases between them. The CDR3 totals 15 residues. CDR3 DNA: TGCGCCAGCAGCTTGGTAGGATGGCACACCGGGGAGCTGTTTTTT. Protein: CASSLVGWHTGELFF.

This clone was observed a handful of times. V usage is TRBV23-1 and J usage is TRBJ1-2; TRBD1 agrees at 10 bases. TRBV23-1 is labeled an ORF, and its function is uncertain. This CDR3 region has 16 residues. V was clipped by 6 bases and J by 4 bases; unmatched bases: 11. DNA of the CDR3: TGCGCCAGCAGCCCTTGGGACAGGGGTAGTAGCTATGGCTACACCTTC. Its protein product is CASSPWDRGSSYGYTF.

There are a few counts of this clone. The chain is built from TRBV10-2 and TRBJ2-7; 8 positions match TRBD1. CDR3 length: 14 residues. CDR1 is WSHSY and CDR2 is SAAADI in the germline V gene. Trimming cost V 4 bases and J 4 bases; bases outside gene matches: 6. The CDR3 region is CASSGDRGLYEQYF. CDR3 in DNA: TGCGCCAGCAGTGGAGACAGGGGTCTGTACGAGCAGTACTTC.

The sample holds many counts of this clone. The chain links TRBV6-8 to TRBJ1-1; D unresolved. CDR3 length: 13 residues. Trimming cost V 4 bases and J 1 base, with 7 bases left between them. Germline V CDR1 and CDR2: MNHGY, SAAAGT. The CDR3 coding sequence is TGTGCCAGCAGTTCCCAGGAGAACACTGAAGCTTTCTTT. It encodes CASSSQENTEAFF.

This clone was picked up a small number of times. The V call is TRBV5-1, the J call TRBJ2-1; either TRBD1 or TRBD2 may fit D (5 bases each). Trimming cost V 4 bases and J 4 bases, with 18 bases left between them. The CDR3 sequence is 16 residues long. Germline values: CDR1 SGHRS, CDR2 YFSETQ. This CDR3 reads CASSPTGRGVYNEQFF. CDR3 bases: TGCGCCAGCAGCCCAACCGGCAGAGGGGTATACAATGAGCAGTTCTTC. Full variable domain (outside the CDR3, taken from reference TRBV5-1 and TRBJ2-1): KAGVTQTPRYLIKTRGQQVTLSCSPISGHRSVSWYQQTPGQGLQFLFEYFSETQRNKGNFPGRFSGRQFSNSRSEMNVSTLELGDSALYLCASSPTGRGVYNEQFFGPGTRLTVL.

This clone was seen many times. The V and J genes are TRBV6-8 and TRBJ1-5; 7 positions agree with TRBD1. Per the germline V gene, CDR1 is MNHGY and CDR2 is SAAAGT. Germline trimming cut 6 bases from V and 1 base from J; bases unmatched to any gene: 6. The CDR3 contains 15 residues. As DNA, the CDR3 is TGTGCCAGCAGGCGACAGGGAGGCAGCAATCAGCCCCAGCATTTT. It specifies CASRRQGGSNQPQHF.

This clone turned up a few times. V gene TRBV11-3 combines with J gene TRBJ2-1; no reliable D call. The CDR3 runs 15 residues. Deletions cut 2 bases from V and 3 bases from J, with 11 bases between. Germline loops: CDR1 SGHNT, CDR2 YENEEA. The CDR3 coding sequence is TGTGCCAGCAGCTTAACCGGGTCAGGCTACAATGAGCAGTTCTTC. Encoded protein: CASSLTGSGYNEQFF.

CDR3 sequence reads: CASSMTGDTNSPLHF. The CDR3 nucleotides are TGTGCCAGTAGTATGACAGGGGACACGAATTCACCCCTCCACTTT. The V and J genes are TRBV19 and TRBJ1-6; TRBD1 aligns across 8 bases. CDR3 size: 15 residues. CDR1 is LNHDA, CDR2 SQIVND, per germline (reference sequence). V gave up 3 bases and J gave up 7 bases; unmatched junction bases: 5.

This clone occurred a few times. The chain uses TRBV6-8 and TRBJ2-1; D tentatively reads TRBD1 or TRBD2 (7 bases each). Germline lookup yields CDR1 MNHGY and CDR2 SAAAGT. This CDR3 contains 13 residues. V lost 8 bases, J lost 8 bases, and 16 bases lay in between. As DNA, the CDR3 is TGTGCCAGCCGGTTGGGAGGGGGCCATGAGCAGTTCTTC. Protein: CASRLGGGHEQFF.

The chain joins TRBV29-1 to TRBJ2-2, with D uncertain. Trimming shortened V by 4 bases and J by 6 bases, and 9 bases separated the two germline ends. The V gene's germline CDR1 is SQVTM and CDR2 ANQGSEA. There are 12 residues in the CDR3. The CDR3 protein is CSVVLGSGELFF. CDR3 sequence (DNA): TGCAGCGTTGTATTAGGATCCGGGGAGCTGTTTTTT.

This clone was seen more than once but under ten times. The rearrangement joins TRBV4-1 to TRBJ1-2; D not resolved. V lost 4 bases to trimming and J lost 3 bases, with 15 bases between them. This CDR3 region has 15 residues. CDR1 and CDR2 (germline): MGHRA, YSYEKL. The CDR3 bases are TGCGCCAGCAGCCGGGAGGTGGTGGGAGACTATGGCTACACCTTC. The encoded protein is CASSREVVGDYGYTF.

About this clone: A read error may account for a junction end that differs from germline. V gene TRBV6-8 combines with J gene TRBJ2-1; a weak D match, TRBD2 (6 bases). Per germline, CDR1 MNHGY and CDR2 SAAAGT. The CDR3 length is 16 residues. The CDR3 DNA reads TGTGCCAGCAGTGACTCTGGACGGGGAGGTTACAATGAGCAGTTCTTC. This encodes CASSDSGRGGYNEQFF.

V usage is TRBV6-8 and J usage is TRBJ2-5; tentatively, D is TRBD1 or TRBD2 (5 bases each). Germline-derived CDR1 and CDR2 are MNHGY and SAAAGT. Trimming pared 6 bases from V and 0 bases from J, leaving 20 bases between. The CDR3 totals 17 residues. CDR3 protein: CASRAPGPRQDQETQYF. DNA for the CDR3: TGTGCCAGCAGGGCCCCGGGGCCCCGGCAGGACCAAGAGACCCAGTACTTC.

V gene TRBV19 combines with J gene TRBJ2-7; 12 bases are a match to TRBD1. Germline V lookup: CDR1 LNHDA, CDR2 SQIVND (reference sequence). The CDR3 is 14 residues long. The trim removed 9 bases at V and 7 bases at J, leaving 10 bases unmatched. CDR3 nucleotide sequence: TGTGCCAGCCAACCGGGACAGGGGGCCTTGGAGCAGTACTTC. This sequence encodes CASQPGQGALEQYF.

This clone was counted many times. V usage is TRBV11-3 and J usage is TRBJ2-7; 12 bases line up with TRBD1. The CDR3 sequence is 16 residues long. The junction had 11 bases not matched to a gene; V was cut back by 6 bases and J by 5 bases. Looked up from germline, CDR1 is SGHNT and CDR2 is YENEEA. The CDR3 is CASSSRWGQGADEQYF. The CDR3 DNA follows: TGTGCCAGCAGTTCCCGCTGGGGACAGGGGGCGGACGAGCAGTACTTC.

This clone was picked up a small number of times. This rearrangement joins TRBV6-4 to TRBJ1-1; D is unclear. The CDR3 covers 14 residues. The V end lost 3 bases, the J end lost 5 bases, and 13 bases lay between the germline ends. The germline CDR1 and CDR2 sequences are MRHNA and SNTAGT. The DNA of the CDR3 is TGTGCCAGCAGTGAAGCGCTTCTGGGGACTGAAGCTTTCTTT. Protein sequence: CASSEALLGTEAFF.

At least ten counts were recorded for this clone. The J gene is TRBJ2-7, the V gene TRBV11-3; D may match TRBD1 or TRBD2 (5 bases each). V was cut by 5 bases and J by 4 bases, with 18 bases left in between. This CDR3 comprises 15 residues. Germline CDR1 reads SGHNT; CDR2 reads YENEEA. The CDR3 reads CASSPRGAVSYEQYF. The CDR3 DNA sequence: TGTGCCAGCAGCCCTCGGGGCGCCGTCTCTTACGAGCAGTACTTC. The complete variable domain, with remaining parts taken from reference TRBV11-3 and TRBJ2-7, reads EAGVVQSPRYKIIEKKQPVAFWCNPISGHNTLYWYLQNLGQGPELLIRYENEEAVDDSQLPKDRFSAERLKGVDSTLKIQPAELGDSAVYLCASSPRGAVSYEQYFGPGTRLTVT.

This clone was counted between two and nine times. This chain joins TRBV6-8 and TRBJ1-6, with 9 bases matching TRBD1. V shed 6 bases and J 7 bases; nucleotides not matched to a gene: 19. The germline V gene encodes CDR1 MNHGY and CDR2 SAAAGT. The CDR3 has 19 amino acids. CDR3 sequence: CASSFTYSGTGFGNSPLHF. CDR3 coding DNA: TGTGCCAGCAGCTTTACGTACTCCGGGACAGGGTTCGGAAATTCACCCCTCCACTTT.

This clone was counted only a few times. The rearrangement joins TRBV4-1 to TRBJ2-6; 7 bases match TRBD1. Trimming took 3 bases from V and 7 from J; bases not matched to a gene: 6. This CDR3 spans 15 amino acids. Per the germline V gene, CDR1 is MGHRA and CDR2 is YSYEKL. CDR3 loop: CASSQTTGLANVLTF. In DNA, the CDR3 is TGCGCCAGCAGCCAGACGACAGGGCTTGCCAACGTCCTGACTTTC.